Reported below is one T cell receptor beta chain. Its cognate antigen is unknown. The data stem from a study of CD8+ T cells in alopecia areata. Stated treatment: oral pan-JAK inhibitor, 5-10 mg twice daily. Alopecia areata patients provided lesional scalp punch biopsies and peripheral blood. Sequencing templates came from extracted RNA that was reverse transcribed into cDNA. The protocol was immunoSEQ multiplex PCR, while the TCRdb copy is restricted to in-frame clones and leaves out a portion. The sample consists of nearly 110,000 clones, roughly 84% of them appearing once. This CDR3 comprises 13 residues. The V gene lost 7 bases and the J gene lost 4 bases, with 13 bases spanning the gap. CDR1 WSHSY and CDR2 SAAADI come from the germline V gene. Overall study results and limits: Scalp sample sequencing also detects resident alphabeta T cells of normal skin.

This TCR derives from a human donor with alopecia areata. Here the sequenced sample was CD8+ T cells sorted from blood, taken at week 24, from a patient treated with tofacitinib. The chain links TRBV10-2 to TRBJ1-2; D possibly corresponds to TRBD1 (5 bases). The DNA of the CDR3 is TGCGCCAGCACCTACGGGGCTTCCTATGGCTACACCTTC. Translating gives CASTYGASYGYTF.